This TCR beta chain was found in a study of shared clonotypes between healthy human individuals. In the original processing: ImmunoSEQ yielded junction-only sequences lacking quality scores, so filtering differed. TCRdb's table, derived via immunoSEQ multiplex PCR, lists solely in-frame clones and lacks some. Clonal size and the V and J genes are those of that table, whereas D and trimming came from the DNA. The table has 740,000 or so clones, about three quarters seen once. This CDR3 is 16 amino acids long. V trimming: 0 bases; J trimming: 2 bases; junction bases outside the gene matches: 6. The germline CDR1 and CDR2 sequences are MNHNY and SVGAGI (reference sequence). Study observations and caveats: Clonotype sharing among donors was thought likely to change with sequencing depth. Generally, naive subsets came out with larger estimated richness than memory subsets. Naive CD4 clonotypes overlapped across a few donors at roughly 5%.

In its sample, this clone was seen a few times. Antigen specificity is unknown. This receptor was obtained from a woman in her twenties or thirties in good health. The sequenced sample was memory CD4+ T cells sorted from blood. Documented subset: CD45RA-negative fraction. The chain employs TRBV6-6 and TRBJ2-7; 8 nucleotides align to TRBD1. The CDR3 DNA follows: TGTGCCAGCAGTTACTCTATCAGGGGGCTGACCTACGAGCAGTACTTC. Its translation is CASSYSIRGLTYEQYF.